Only a few counts were recorded for the clone carrying this T cell receptor (beta chain). Antigen unknown. The record originates from a study of blood T cells in healthy people across ages. The germline V and J ends were trimmed by 2 bases and 7 bases, with 12 bases remaining between them. This CDR3 spans 14 amino acids. Germline CDR1 reads MGHDK; CDR2 reads SYGVNS. Findings and limits, study-wide: Naive T cell percentage and TCR beta diversity correlated strongly. Older age coincided with a roughly linear decline in TCR beta diversity per million T cells.

Together with a sample-barcoded 5' primer, a J-beta primer mix was included in a second PCR lasting roughly 6 to 12 cycles. TCRdb reanalysed the 5' RACE reads using MiXCR and keeps one entry per CDR3 protein. The sample consists of roughly 800,000 distinct CDR3 sequences, around 25% of them appearing once. The data were also submitted as part of a second study, on T cells of mothers and their children.

The rearrangement joins TRBV25-1 to TRBJ1-5, with TRBD1 as a possible D gene (5 bases). This clonotype was obtained from a boy aged 10-17 years in good health. Input material: blood. This CDR3 reads CASSEEGAKQPQHF. The DNA of the CDR3 is TGTGCCAGCAGTGAAGAAGGGGCAAAGCAGCCCCAGCATTTT.